The present T cell receptor (beta chain) was sequenced within a study of OX40 agonist ivuxolimab in advanced cancers. Drawing of blood for sampling happened at baseline, at cycle 4 day 1, and at cycle 7 day 1. Measured with immunoSEQ multiplex PCR; TCRdb has only the in-frame clones, and not every one. The data show 20,000 to 25,000 clones, approximately 78% seen once. This CDR3 comprises 14 residues. Trimming took 6 bases from V and 0 from J; bases not matched to a gene: 5. Looked up from germline, CDR1 is MNHEY and CDR2 is SVGAGI. In its sample, this clone is medium-sized. The material sequenced was CD4+ or CD8+ T cells sorted from blood, taken in a trial of the OX40 agonist ivuxolimab. This chain joins TRBV6-5 and TRBJ2-7; 7 nucleotides match TRBD1. The TCR was taken from an adult with an advanced solid tumor such as melanoma, head and neck, liver or kidney cancer. CDR3 sequence reads: CASSTDRFSYEQYF. In DNA, the CDR3 is TGTGCCAGCAGCACGGACAGGTTCTCCTACGAGCAGTACTTC.